Detailed here is one T cell receptor beta chain. As yet, its antigen is unknown. This entry belongs to a study of human T cells and chemical hapten exposure. The CDR3 extends over 15 amino acids. CDR1 is ENHRY and CDR2 is SYGVKD in the germline V gene. Germline trimming cut 6 bases from V and 1 base from J; bases unmatched to any gene: 4. TCRdb passed the RACE reads through MiXCR, listing each CDR3 protein once. The sample comprises some 400,000 distinct CDR3 sequences, roughly 4.8% of which are singletons, and 2% to 2.5% rests with the top ten. General study findings and limits: Controls had significantly fewer large CDR3 similarity clusters than were formed by expanded TCRs. Once DPC sensitization occurred, TCRs above 1 in 1000 frequency showed no change.

Time point reported: patch test 1, 2 weeks after DPC sensitization. The treatment here: therapeutic diphenylcyclopropenone sensitization with weekly scalp DPC. Extraction of total RNA was performed on unfractionated whole blood. The chain joins TRBV10-3 to TRBJ2-5; 11 bases align to TRBD2. The sample here was whole blood, taken in connection with sensitization to the hapten diphenylcyclopropenone (DPC). The sequence was collected from a woman in her forties or fifties with alopecia areata. Some clones in this sample may be carry-over from other donors' samples. The CDR3 here is CAIRASGGSQETQYF. The CDR3 DNA sequence: TGTGCCATCAGAGCTAGCGGGGGGTCCCAAGAGACCCAGTACTTC.